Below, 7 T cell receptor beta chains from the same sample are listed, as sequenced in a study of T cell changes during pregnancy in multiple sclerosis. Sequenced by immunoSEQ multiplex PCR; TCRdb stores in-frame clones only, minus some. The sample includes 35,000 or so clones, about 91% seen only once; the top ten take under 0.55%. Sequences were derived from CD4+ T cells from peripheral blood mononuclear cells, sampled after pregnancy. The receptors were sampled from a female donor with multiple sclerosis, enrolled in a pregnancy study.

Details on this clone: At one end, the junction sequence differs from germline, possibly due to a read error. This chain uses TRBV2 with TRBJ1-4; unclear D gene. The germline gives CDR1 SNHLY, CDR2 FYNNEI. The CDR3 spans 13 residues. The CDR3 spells CASTGATNEKLFF. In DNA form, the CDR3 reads TGTGCGAGCACCGGTGCAACTAATGAAAAACTGTTTTTT.

The CDR3 spells CASSFGQGRYEQYF. The CDR3, as DNA: TGTGCCAGCAGCTTCGGACAGGGAAGGTACGAGCAGTACTTC. The chain has TRBV5-4 and TRBJ2-7; 8 nucleotides line up with TRBD1. The CDR3 consists of 14 residues. Germline lookup yields CDR1 SGHNT and CDR2 YYREEE (reference sequence). The V gene end was trimmed by 2 bases and the J gene end by 4 bases; junction bases not matched to a gene: 5.

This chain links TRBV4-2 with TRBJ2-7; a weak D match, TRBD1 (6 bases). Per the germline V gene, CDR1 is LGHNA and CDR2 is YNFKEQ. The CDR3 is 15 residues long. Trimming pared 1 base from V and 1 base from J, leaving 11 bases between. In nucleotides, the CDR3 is TGTGCCAGCAGCCAAGGGGGCAGGGGATCCTACGAGCAGTACTTC. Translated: CASSQGGRGSYEQYF.

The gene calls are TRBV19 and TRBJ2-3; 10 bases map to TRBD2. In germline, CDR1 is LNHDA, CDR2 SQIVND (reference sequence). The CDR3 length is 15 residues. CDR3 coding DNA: TGTGCTTCTAGAGGAGCGGGGGGGCATGCAGATACGCAGTATTTT. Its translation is CASRGAGGHADTQYF.

DNA of the CDR3: TGTGCCAGCAGTCCTGGGGGCGGATCGGTCGGCTACACCTTC. This encodes CASSPGGGSVGYTF. V usage is TRBV14 and J usage is TRBJ1-2, with TRBD1 as a possible D gene (6 bases). The CDR3 extends over 14 amino acids. V was cut by 6 bases and J by 8 bases, with 19 bases left in between. Germline CDR1 and CDR2: SGHDN and FVKESK.

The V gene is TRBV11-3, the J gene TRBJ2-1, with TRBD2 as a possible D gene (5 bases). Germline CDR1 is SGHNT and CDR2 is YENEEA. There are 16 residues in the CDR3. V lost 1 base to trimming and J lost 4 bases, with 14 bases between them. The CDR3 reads CASSLGGSGPYNEQFF. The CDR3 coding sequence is TGTGCCAGCAGCTTAGGCGGGTCAGGACCTTACAATGAGCAGTTCTTC.

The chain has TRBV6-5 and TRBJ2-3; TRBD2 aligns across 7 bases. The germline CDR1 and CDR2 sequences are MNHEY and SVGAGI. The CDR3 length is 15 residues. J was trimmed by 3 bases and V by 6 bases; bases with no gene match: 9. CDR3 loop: CASSSSGRLTDTQYF. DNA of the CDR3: TGTGCCAGCAGCAGTAGCGGGCGGCTTACAGATACGCAGTATTTT.